The 17 T cell receptor beta chains presented below share a single source sample, sequenced in a study of blood T cell repertoires in COVID-19. TCRdb's table, derived via immunoSEQ multiplex PCR, lists solely in-frame clones and lacks some. The sample yields 300,000 to 400,000 clones, about nine tenths seen once. Sequences were obtained from peripheral blood. These receptors all stem from a middle-aged man with active or convalescent COVID-19.

The genes are TRBV6-5 and TRBJ1-5, with D hard to call. The CDR3 consists of 14 residues. Germline-derived CDR1 and CDR2 are MNHEY and SVGAGI. V was cut by 2 bases and J by 0 bases, with 5 bases left in between. The CDR3: CASSYGSSNQPQHF. CDR3 nucleotide sequence: TGTGCCAGCAGTTACGGCAGTAGCAATCAGCCCCAGCATTTT.

The gene calls are TRBV30 and TRBJ2-7, with D perhaps matching TRBD1 (6 bases). Trimming removed 5 bases from V and 0 bases from J, with 14 bases in between. Germline CDR1 reads GTSNPN; CDR2 reads SVGIG (reference sequence). CDR3 length: 14 amino acids. The CDR3 DNA reads TGTGCCTGGGAAGGGGGTATGGGCTCCTACGAGCAGTACTTC. The encoded protein is CAWEGGMGSYEQYF.

This chain uses TRBV3-1 (or the pseudogene TRBV3-2) with TRBJ1-2, with 8 positions matching TRBD1. The CDR3 totals 13 residues. Germline V gene lookup returns CDR1 LGHDT and CDR2 YNNKEL (reference sequence). After removal of 5 bases from V and 8 bases from J, the junction contained 7 bases not matched to a gene. CDR3 bases: TGTGCCAGCAGCGCGCAGGGGGCGCGGGGCTACACCTTC. This codes for CASSAQGARGYTF.

This rearrangement joins TRBV4-3 to TRBJ1-2, with D unclear. V lost 0 bases and J lost 8, with 16 bases in between. This CDR3 comprises 15 residues. The germline gives CDR1 LGHNA, CDR2 YSLEER. CDR3 nucleotides: TGCGCCAGCAGCCAAGATGAGCAGCTATCGAGGGGCTACACCTTC. Residues: CASSQDEQLSRGYTF.

The chain uses TRBV12-3 or TRBV12-4 and TRBJ2-2; no clear D. The V and J ends lost 1 base and 6 bases respectively, with 6 bases between them. The length of the CDR3 is 13 residues. The CDR3 region has the DNA TGTGCCAGCAGTTTAGATTCGGCCGGGGAGCTGTTTTTT. It encodes CASSLDSAGELFF.

The V call is TRBV10-2, the J call TRBJ1-3, with 7 bases lining up with TRBD1. Germline CDR1 and CDR2: WSHSY and SAAADI. J lost 3 bases, V lost 5 bases, and 4 bases had no gene match. This CDR3 contains 14 residues. CDR3 nucleotides: TGCGCCAGCAGTAGGGGGCTCGATGGAAACACCATATATTTT. Its translation is CASSRGLDGNTIYF.

This clone was observed a few times. The chain recombines TRBV19 with TRBJ1-2; weak D call: TRBD1 (6 bases). The CDR3 covers 17 residues. CDR1 LNHDA and CDR2 SQIVND come from the germline V gene (reference sequence). V was cut by 3 bases and J by 1 base, with 18 bases left in between. This CDR3 is CASSIRNRASGNYGYTF. The DNA for the CDR3 is TGTGCCAGTAGTATTAGGAACAGGGCGTCCGGTAACTATGGCTACACCTTC.

The J gene is TRBJ1-3, the V gene TRBV28; D is undetermined. The germline CDR1 and CDR2 sequences are MDHEN and SYDVKM. The CDR3 loop spans 15 amino acids. V lost 3 bases to trimming and J lost 2 bases, with 11 bases between them. CDR3 loop: CASSLSNFPGNTIYF. Here the CDR3 DNA reads TGTGCCAGCAGTTTGAGTAACTTTCCTGGAAACACCATATATTTT.

The rearrangement joins TRBV30 to TRBJ2-5, with 8 bases fitting TRBD1. This CDR3 region has 13 residues. V shed 8 bases, J shed 0 bases, and the junction held 5 bases outside the gene matches. Germline CDR1 GTSNPN, CDR2 SVGIG (reference sequence). The CDR3 DNA sequence: TGTGCCGCACGGACAGGGTACCAAGAGACCCAGTACTTC. It specifies CAARTGYQETQYF.

The chain employs TRBV18 and TRBJ2-1; the D gene is possibly TRBD2 (6 bases). CDR3 length equals 15 residues. CDR1 and CDR2 (germline): KGHSH, LQKENI. V was pared by 4 bases and J by 4 bases, with 14 bases between. For the CDR3, the DNA is TGTGCCAGCTCACTCGGGAGTGTCTCTTACAATGAGCAGTTCTTC. Translating gives CASSLGSVSYNEQFF.

The V and J genes are TRBV29-1 and TRBJ2-5; D is undetermined. V shed 2 bases and J shed 14 bases, with 12 bases lying between them. This CDR3 has 10 amino acids. CDR1 SQVTM and CDR2 ANQGSEA come from the germline V gene. CDR3 loop: CSVESQRHYF. CDR3 DNA sequence: TGCAGCGTTGAATCTCAGCGCCACTACTTC.

V usage is TRBV11-2 and J usage is TRBJ1-1, with 7 bases fitting TRBD1. The length of the CDR3 is 13 residues. The trim removed 3 bases at V and 4 bases at J, leaving 2 bases unmatched. CDR1 SGHAT and CDR2 FQNNGV come from the germline V gene. The CDR3 DNA reads TGTGCCAGCAGCTTTGACAGGGCCACTGAAGCTTTCTTT. This translates into CASSFDRATEAFF.

This chain connects TRBV29-1 to TRBJ2-5; the D gene is possibly TRBD1 (7 bases). This CDR3 has 13 residues. Germline-derived CDR1 and CDR2 are SQVTM and ANQGSEA. V was clipped by 6 bases and J by 1 base, with 12 bases between them. CDR3: CSVAGQSQETQYF. DNA for the CDR3: TGCAGCGTGGCGGGACAGTCCCAAGAGACCCAGTACTTC.

The chain employs TRBV19 and TRBJ2-2, with D maybe TRBD2 (6 bases). This CDR3 contains 15 residues. Germline CDR1 is LNHDA and CDR2 is SQIVND (reference sequence). The V gene lost 8 bases and the J gene lost 4 bases, with 17 bases spanning the gap. The CDR3 loop reads CASSAGHSSTGELFF. CDR3 DNA: TGTGCCAGTTCCGCGGGGCATTCCAGCACCGGGGAGCTGTTTTTT.

The chain joins TRBV4-2 to TRBJ2-6; D gene unclear. The length of the CDR3 is 15 residues. Between the trimmed V and J ends, which lost 2 bases and 2 bases, there was a span of 7 bases. Germline V gene lookup returns CDR1 LGHNA and CDR2 YNFKEQ. The CDR3 coding sequence is TGTGCCAGCAGCCAATCAGGTACTGGGGCCAACGTCCTGACTTTC. Protein sequence: CASSQSGTGANVLTF.

The gene calls are TRBV5-1 and TRBJ2-7; 7 bases are shared with TRBD1. J gave up 2 bases and V 1 base, and 6 bases lay outside the gene matches. The V gene's germline CDR1 is SGHRS and CDR2 YFSETQ. The CDR3 runs 15 residues. This CDR3 is CASSLFTDRTYEQYF. The DNA of the CDR3 is TGCGCCAGCAGCTTGTTTACGGACAGGACCTACGAGCAGTACTTC.

J is TRBJ2-1 and V is TRBV19; 9 bases align to TRBD2. With V trimmed by 1 base and J by 4 bases, 5 bases remained unmatched. CDR3 length: 16 amino acids. CDR1 LNHDA and CDR2 SQIVND come from the germline V gene (reference sequence). In DNA, the CDR3 is TGTGCCAGTAGTATAGCGGGGACTAGCAGTTACAATGAGCAGTTCTTC. Translated, it gives CASSIAGTSSYNEQFF.